This T cell receptor beta chain came from a study of quantifying T cell responses using KT2 cells. Overall study: cDNA was made from DNase-treated RNA using alpha and beta constant primers. Study-level findings and limits: Even the lowest spike-in, about one KT2 cell per 100,000 PBMC, yielded detectable KT2 sequences. KT2 sequence counts showed saturation when very many KT2 cells were spiked in.

As regards this clonotype: Its antigen is still unknown.

A single-stranded UMI oligo with SP2 sequence was ligated to cDNA 3' ends. The first PCR ran approximately 4 cycles with an equimolar RC1.1 and RC1.2 beta primer mix. From the UMI-ligation and nested PCR reads, TCRdb called clonotypes with MiXCR, one entry per CDR3 protein. In the table there are tens of thousands of distinct CDR3 sequences, around 10% of which are singletons. KT2, a clone with a known TCR, was spiked into unfractionated PBMC. Germline V gene sequence: CDR1 SGHAT, CDR2 FQNNGV. Trimming removed 5 bases from V and 4 bases from J, with 20 bases in between. The CDR3 is 16 residues long. This TCR derives from a human donor. Material for sequencing was PBMCs spiked with cells of the T cell clone KT2. The rearrangement joins TRBV11-2 to TRBJ2-5; perhaps TRBD1 as D (6 bases). The CDR3, as DNA: TGTGCCAGCAGCCCCTCCCCGAGGGGGAATGGAGAGACCCAGTACTTC. This codes for CASSPSPRGNGETQYF. Drawing the rest from reference TRBV11-2 and TRBJ2-5, the complete variable domain is EAGVAQSPRYKIIEKRQSVAFWCNPISGHATLYWYQQILGQGPKLLIQFQNNGVVDDSQLPKDRFSAERLKGVDSTLKIQPAKLEDSAVYLCASSPSPRGNGETQYFGPGTRLLVL.